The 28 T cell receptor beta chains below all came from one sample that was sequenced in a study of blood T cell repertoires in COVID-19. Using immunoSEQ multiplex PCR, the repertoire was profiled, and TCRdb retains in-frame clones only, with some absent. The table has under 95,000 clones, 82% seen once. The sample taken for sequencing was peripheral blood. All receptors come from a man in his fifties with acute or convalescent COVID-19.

The CDR3 is CASSRKIFSLAGGDEQYF. The CDR3 DNA sequence: TGTGCCAGCAGTCGCAAGATTTTTAGTTTGGCAGGGGGTGACGAGCAGTACTTC. The rearrangement joins TRBV3-1 (or the pseudogene TRBV3-2) to TRBJ2-7, with 7 positions matching TRBD1. There are 18 residues in the CDR3. Unmatched junction bases numbered 22, after V lost 6 bases and J lost 5 bases. Germline V gene data show CDR1 as LGHDT and CDR2 as YNNKEL (reference sequence).

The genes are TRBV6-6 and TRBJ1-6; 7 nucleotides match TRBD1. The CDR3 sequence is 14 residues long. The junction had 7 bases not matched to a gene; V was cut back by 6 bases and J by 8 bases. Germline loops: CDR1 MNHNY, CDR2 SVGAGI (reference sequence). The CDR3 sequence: CASRSGQSHSPLHF. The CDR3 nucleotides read TGTGCCAGCAGGTCGGGACAGTCTCATTCACCCCTCCACTTT.

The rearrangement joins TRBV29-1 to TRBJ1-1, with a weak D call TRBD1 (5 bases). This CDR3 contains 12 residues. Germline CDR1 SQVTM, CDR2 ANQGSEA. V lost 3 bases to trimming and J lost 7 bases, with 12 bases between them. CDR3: CSVEEGKSEAFF. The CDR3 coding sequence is TGCAGCGTTGAGGAGGGGAAGAGTGAAGCTTTCTTT.

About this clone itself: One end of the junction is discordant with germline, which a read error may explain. The CDR3 DNA reads as TGTGCCAGCAGTGAAGGTCCTCTAGGACTTCGGGACTCCTCTTTAGGAGACCGGGGAGCTGTTTTT. It codes for CASSEGPLGLRDSSLGDRGAVF. The V gene is TRBV6-1, the J gene TRBJ2-2, with a weak D call TRBD2 (6 bases). Looked up from germline, CDR1 is MNHNS and CDR2 is SASEGT. CDR3 size: 22 residues.

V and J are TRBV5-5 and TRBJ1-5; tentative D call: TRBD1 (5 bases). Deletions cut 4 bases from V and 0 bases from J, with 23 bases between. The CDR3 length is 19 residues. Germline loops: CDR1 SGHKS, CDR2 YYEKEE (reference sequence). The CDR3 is CASSVGEEISLYSNQPQHF. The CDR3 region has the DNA TGTGCCAGCAGCGTGGGGGAGGAAATCTCCCTTTATAGCAATCAGCCCCAGCATTTT.

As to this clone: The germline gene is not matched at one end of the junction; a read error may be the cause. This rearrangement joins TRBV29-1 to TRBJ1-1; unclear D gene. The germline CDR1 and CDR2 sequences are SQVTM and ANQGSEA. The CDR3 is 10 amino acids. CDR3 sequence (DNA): TGCAGCGTCGGTCACTCTGAGGCTTTCTTT. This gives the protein CSVGHSEAFF.

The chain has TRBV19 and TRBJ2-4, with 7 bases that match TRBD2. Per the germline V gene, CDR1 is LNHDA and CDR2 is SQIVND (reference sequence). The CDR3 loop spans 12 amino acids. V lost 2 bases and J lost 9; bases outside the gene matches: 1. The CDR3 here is CASSISGGIQYF. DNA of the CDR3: TGTGCCAGTAGTATATCGGGGGGCATTCAGTACTTC.

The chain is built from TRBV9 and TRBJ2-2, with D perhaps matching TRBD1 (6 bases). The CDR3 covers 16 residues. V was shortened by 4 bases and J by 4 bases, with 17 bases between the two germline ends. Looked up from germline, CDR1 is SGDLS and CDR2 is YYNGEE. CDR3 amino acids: CASSPMRQELTGELFF. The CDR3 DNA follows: TGTGCCAGCAGCCCTATGAGACAGGAACTCACCGGGGAGCTGTTTTTT.

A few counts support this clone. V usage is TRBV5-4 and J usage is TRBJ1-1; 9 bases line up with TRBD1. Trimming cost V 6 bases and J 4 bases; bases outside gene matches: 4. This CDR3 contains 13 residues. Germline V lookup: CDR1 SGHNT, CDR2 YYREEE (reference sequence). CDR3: CASKGQGATEAFF. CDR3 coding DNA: TGTGCCAGCAAGGGACAGGGAGCCACTGAAGCTTTCTTT.

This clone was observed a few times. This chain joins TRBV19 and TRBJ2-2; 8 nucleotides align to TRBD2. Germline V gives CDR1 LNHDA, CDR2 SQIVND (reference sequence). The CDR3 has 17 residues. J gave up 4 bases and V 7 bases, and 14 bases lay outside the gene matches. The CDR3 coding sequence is TGTGCCAGTACCTCGGGGAGCGGGGGACTAATCACCGGGGAGCTGTTTTTT. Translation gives CASTSGSGGLITGELFF.

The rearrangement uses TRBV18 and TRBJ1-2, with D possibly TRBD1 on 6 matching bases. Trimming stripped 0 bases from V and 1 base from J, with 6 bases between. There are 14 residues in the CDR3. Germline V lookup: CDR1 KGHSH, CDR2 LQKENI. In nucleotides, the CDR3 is TGTGCCAGCTCACCACCGGACAGTAACTATGGCTACACCTTC. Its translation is CASSPPDSNYGYTF. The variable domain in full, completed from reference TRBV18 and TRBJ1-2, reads NAGVMQNPRHLVRRRGQEARLRCSPMKGHSHVYWYRQLPEEGLKFMVYLQKENIIDESGMPKERFSAEFPKEGPSILRIQQVVRGDSAAYFCASSPPDSNYGYTFGSGTRLTVV.

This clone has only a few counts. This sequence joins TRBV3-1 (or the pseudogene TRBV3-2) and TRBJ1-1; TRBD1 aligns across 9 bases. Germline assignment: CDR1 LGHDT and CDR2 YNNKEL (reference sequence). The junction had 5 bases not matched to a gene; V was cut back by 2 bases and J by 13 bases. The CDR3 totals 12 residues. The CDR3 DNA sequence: TGTGCCAGCAGCCAAAAACAGGGGGCAGGTTTCTTT. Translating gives CASSQKQGAGFF.

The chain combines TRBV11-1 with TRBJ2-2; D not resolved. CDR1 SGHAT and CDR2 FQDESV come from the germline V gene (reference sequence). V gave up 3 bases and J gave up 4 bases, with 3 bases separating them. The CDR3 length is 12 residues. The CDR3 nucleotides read TGTGCCAGCAGCTTCATCACCGGGGAGCTGTTTTTT. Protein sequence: CASSFITGELFF.

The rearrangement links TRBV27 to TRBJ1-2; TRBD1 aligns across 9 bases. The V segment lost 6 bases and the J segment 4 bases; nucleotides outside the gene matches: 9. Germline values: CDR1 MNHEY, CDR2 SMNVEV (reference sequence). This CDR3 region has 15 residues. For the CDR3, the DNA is TGTGCCAGCAGCCGAGGGACAGGGAAGAGCTATGGCTACACCTTC. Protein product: CASSRGTGKSYGYTF.

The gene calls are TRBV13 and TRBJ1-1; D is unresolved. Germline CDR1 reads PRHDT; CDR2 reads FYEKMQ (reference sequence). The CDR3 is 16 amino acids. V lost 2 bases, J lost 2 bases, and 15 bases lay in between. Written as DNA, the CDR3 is TGTGCCAGCAGCTTAAGTTTACGCGGGAAAAACACTGAAGCTTTCTTT. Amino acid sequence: CASSLSLRGKNTEAFF. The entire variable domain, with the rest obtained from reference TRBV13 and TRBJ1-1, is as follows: AAGVIQSPRHLIKEKRETATLKCYPIPRHDTVYWYQQGPGQDPQFLISFYEKMQSDKGSIPDRFSAQQFSDYHSELNMSSLELGDSALYFCASSLSLRGKNTEAFFGQGTRLTVV.

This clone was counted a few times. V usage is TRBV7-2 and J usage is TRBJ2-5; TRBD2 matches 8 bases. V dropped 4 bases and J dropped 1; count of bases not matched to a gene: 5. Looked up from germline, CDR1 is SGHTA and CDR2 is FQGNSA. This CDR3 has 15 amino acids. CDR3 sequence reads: CASSSSGGPQETQYF. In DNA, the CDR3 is TGTGCCAGCAGCTCCAGCGGGGGACCCCAAGAGACCCAGTACTTC. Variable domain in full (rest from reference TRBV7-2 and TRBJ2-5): GAGVSQSPSNKVTEKGKDVELRCDPISGHTALYWYRQSLGQGLEFLIYFQGNSAPDKSGLPSDRFSAERTGGSVSTLTIQRTQQEDSAVYLCASSSSGGPQETQYFGPGTRLLVL.

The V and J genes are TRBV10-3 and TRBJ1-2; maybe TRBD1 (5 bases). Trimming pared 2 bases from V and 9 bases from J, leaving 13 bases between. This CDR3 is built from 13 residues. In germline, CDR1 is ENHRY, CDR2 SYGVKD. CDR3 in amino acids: CAISETDQGSYTF. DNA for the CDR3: TGTGCCATCAGTGAGACGGATCAGGGTAGCTACACCTTC.

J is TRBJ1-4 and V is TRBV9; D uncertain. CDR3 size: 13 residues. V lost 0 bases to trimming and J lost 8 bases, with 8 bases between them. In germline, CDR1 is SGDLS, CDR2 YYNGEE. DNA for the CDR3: TGTGCCAGCAGCGTAGGTCCTGTAGAAAAACTGTTTTTT. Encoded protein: CASSVGPVEKLFF.

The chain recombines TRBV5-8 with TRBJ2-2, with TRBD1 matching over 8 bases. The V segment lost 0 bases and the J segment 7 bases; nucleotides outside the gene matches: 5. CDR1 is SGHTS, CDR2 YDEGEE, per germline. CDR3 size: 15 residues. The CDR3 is CASSLGDRGFGELFF. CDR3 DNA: TGTGCCAGCAGCTTGGGCGACAGGGGTTTCGGGGAGCTGTTTTTT.

The CDR3 is CASSVGGTNYGYTF. CDR3 nucleotides: TGTGCCAGCAGCGTAGGCGGGACTAACTATGGCTACACCTTC. The rearrangement joins TRBV9 to TRBJ1-2; no clear D gene. The length of the CDR3 is 14 residues. Germline CDR1 and CDR2: SGDLS and YYNGEE. Trimming cost V 0 bases and J 0 bases, with 6 bases left between them.

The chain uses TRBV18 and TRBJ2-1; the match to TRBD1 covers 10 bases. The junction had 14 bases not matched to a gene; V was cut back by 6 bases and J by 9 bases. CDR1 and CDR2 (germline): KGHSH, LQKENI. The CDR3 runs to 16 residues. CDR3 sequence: CASSESAGTGVSEQFF. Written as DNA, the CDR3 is TGTGCCAGCTCCGAGTCCGCGGGGACAGGGGTTAGTGAGCAGTTCTTC.

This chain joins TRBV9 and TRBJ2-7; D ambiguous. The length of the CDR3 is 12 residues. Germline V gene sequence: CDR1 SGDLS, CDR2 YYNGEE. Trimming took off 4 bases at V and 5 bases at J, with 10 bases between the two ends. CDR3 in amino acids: CASSRGSNEQYF. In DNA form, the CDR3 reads TGTGCCAGCAGCCGCGGCTCAAACGAGCAGTACTTC.

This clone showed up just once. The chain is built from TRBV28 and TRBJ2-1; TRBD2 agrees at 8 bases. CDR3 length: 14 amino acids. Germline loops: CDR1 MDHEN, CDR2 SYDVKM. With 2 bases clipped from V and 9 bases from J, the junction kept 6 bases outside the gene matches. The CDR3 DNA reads TGTGCCAGCAGTTTAAACGGGAGGGCCGTTGAGCAGTTCTTC. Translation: CASSLNGRAVEQFF.

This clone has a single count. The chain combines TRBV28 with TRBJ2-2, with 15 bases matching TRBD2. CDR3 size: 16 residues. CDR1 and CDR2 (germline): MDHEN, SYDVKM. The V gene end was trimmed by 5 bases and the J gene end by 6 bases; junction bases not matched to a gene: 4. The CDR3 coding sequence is TGTGCCAGCAGTCAAGGACTAGCGGGAGGGTCCGGGGAGCTGTTTTTT. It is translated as CASSQGLAGGSGELFF.

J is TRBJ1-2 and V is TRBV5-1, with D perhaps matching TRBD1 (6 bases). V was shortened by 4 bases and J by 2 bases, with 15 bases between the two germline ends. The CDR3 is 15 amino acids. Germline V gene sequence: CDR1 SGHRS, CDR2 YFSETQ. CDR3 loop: CASSPRGGGNYGYTF. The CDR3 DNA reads TGCGCCAGCAGCCCCCGGGGAGGGGGGAACTATGGCTACACCTTC.

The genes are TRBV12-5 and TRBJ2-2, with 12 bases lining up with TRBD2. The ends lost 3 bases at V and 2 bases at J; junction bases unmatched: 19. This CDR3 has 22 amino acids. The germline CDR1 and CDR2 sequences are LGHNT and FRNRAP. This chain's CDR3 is CASGFLEQLAGGRNRNTGELFF. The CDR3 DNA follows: TGTGCTAGTGGTTTTTTGGAGCAACTAGCGGGAGGTAGGAATAGAAACACCGGGGAGCTGTTTTTT.

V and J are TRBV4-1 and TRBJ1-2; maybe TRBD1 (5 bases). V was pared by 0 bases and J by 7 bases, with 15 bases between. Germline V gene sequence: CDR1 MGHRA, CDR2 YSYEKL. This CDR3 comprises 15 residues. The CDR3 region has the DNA TGCGCCAGCAGCCAAGATCTTCGGGGGGACTCTGGCTACACCTTC. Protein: CASSQDLRGDSGYTF.

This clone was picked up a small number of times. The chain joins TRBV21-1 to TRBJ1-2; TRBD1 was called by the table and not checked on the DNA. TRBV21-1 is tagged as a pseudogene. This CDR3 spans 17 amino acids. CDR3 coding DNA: TGTGCCAGCAGCAAAGTTAGTAAGACAGACACTAACTATGGCTACACCTTC. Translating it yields CASSKVSKTDTNYGYTF.